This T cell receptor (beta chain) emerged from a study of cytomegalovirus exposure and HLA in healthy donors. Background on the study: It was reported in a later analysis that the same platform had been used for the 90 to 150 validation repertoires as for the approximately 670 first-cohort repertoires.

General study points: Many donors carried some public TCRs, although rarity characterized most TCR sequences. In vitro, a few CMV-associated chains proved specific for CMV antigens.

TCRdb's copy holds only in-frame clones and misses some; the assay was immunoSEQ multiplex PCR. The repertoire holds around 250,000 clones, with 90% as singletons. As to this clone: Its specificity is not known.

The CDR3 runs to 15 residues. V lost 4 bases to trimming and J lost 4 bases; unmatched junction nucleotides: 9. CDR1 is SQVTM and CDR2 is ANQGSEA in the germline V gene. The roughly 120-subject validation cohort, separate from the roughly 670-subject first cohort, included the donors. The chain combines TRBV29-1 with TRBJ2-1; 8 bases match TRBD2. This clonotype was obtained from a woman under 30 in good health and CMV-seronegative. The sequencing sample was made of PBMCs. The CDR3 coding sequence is TGCAGCGTTGTGGTTGGCGGGGGGCCGTACAATGAGCAGTTCTTC. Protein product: CSVVVGGGPYNEQFF.